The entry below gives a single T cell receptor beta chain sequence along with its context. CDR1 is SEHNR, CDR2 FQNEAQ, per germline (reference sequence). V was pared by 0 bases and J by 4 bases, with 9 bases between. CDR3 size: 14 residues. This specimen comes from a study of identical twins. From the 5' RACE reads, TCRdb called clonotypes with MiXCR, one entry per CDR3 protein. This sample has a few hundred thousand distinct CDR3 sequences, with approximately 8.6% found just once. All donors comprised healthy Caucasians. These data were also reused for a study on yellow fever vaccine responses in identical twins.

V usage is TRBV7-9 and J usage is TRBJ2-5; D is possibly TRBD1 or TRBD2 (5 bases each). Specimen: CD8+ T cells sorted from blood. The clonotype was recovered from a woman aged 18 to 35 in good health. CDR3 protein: CASSLAEGIETQYF. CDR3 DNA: TGTGCCAGCAGCTTAGCCGAGGGGATAGAGACCCAGTACTTC.